This passage covers 16 T cell receptor beta chains from one sample sequenced in a study of response to subunit inactivated influenza vaccine. TCRdb recomputed calls from the RT-PCR reads with MiXCR, one row per CDR3 protein. The profile shows about 500,000 distinct CDR3 sequences, about 17% of them singletons. The input for sequencing was CD4+ T cells sorted from PBMCs, taken approximately 25 months after vaccination. These receptors all stem from a man aged 45 to 75 who received an inactivated influenza vaccine.

The V and J genes are TRBV12-3 or TRBV12-4 and TRBJ2-1, with 12 bases matching TRBD2. This CDR3 has 15 amino acids. The J segment lost 4 bases and the V segment lost 6 bases, leaving 4 bases of the junction unmatched. The CDR3 protein is CASSVGLAGYNEQFF. The CDR3, as DNA: TGTGCCAGCAGCGTTGGACTAGCGGGATACAATGAGCAGTTCTTC.

This clonotype was recorded a few times. V usage is TRBV6-1 and J usage is TRBJ2-7; 8 nucleotides match TRBD1. The CDR3 is 14 amino acids. Germline V gene lookup returns CDR1 MNHNS and CDR2 SASEGT. V lost 6 bases and J lost 2; bases outside the gene matches: 6. The CDR3 loop is CASRVGQATYEQYF. CDR3 nucleotide sequence: TGTGCCAGCAGAGTGGGACAGGCAACCTACGAGCAGTACTTC.

The CDR3 protein is CASSFRGGFTDTQYF. CDR3 in DNA: TGTGCCAGCAGCTTCCGGGGGGGGTTCACAGATACGCAGTATTTT. The V gene is TRBV7-2, the J gene TRBJ2-3; 8 positions agree with TRBD2. The V and J ends lost 3 bases and 2 bases, in that order; junction bases with no gene match: 4. Looked up from germline, CDR1 is SGHTA and CDR2 is FQGNSA. The CDR3 covers 15 residues. Full variable domain (rest looked up from reference TRBV7-2 and TRBJ2-3): GAGVSQSPSNKVTEKGKDVELRCDPISGHTALYWYRQSLGQGLEFLIYFQGNSAPDKSGLPSDRFSAERTGGSVSTLTIQRTQQEDSAVYLCASSFRGGFTDTQYFGPGTRLTVL.

The chain uses TRBV28 and TRBJ1-4; 11 bases are a match to TRBD1. Germline V gene data show CDR1 as MDHEN and CDR2 as SYDVKM. The CDR3 extends over 14 amino acids. V trimming: 6 bases; J trimming: 5 bases; junction bases outside the gene matches: 2. CDR3 protein: CASRGQGVNEKLFF. CDR3 sequence (DNA): TGTGCCAGCAGGGGACAGGGGGTAAATGAAAAACTGTTTTTT.

This clonotype was observed once. The gene calls are TRBV20-1 and TRBJ2-1; D unresolved. This CDR3 is built from 14 residues. Germline loops: CDR1 DFQATT, CDR2 SNEGSKA (reference sequence). V lost 3 bases and J 1 base, leaving 10 bases between the germline ends. CDR3 sequence: CSASLVSSYNEQFF. The CDR3 DNA is TGCAGTGCTAGCCTTGTCTCATCCTACAATGAGCAGTTCTTC.

The chain is built from TRBV18 and TRBJ1-5; no clear D. CDR3 size: 15 residues. V shed 4 bases and J shed 7 bases, with 17 bases lying between them. Per germline, CDR1 KGHSH and CDR2 LQKENI. The CDR3 protein is CASSLGPAIQQPQHF. CDR3 DNA: TGTGCCAGCTCACTTGGACCGGCTATCCAGCAGCCCCAGCATTTT.

The chain employs TRBV6-5 and TRBJ2-6; 9 bases match TRBD1. The V and J ends lost 2 bases and 4 bases, in that order; junction bases with no gene match: 6. CDR3 length: 17 residues. The germline V gene has CDR1 MNHEY and CDR2 SVGAGI. The CDR3 here is CASSYRQGVSGANVLTF. The DNA for the CDR3 is TGTGCCAGCAGTTACAGACAGGGGGTGTCGGGGGCCAACGTCCTGACTTTC.

The J gene is TRBJ1-2, the V gene TRBV11-2; 10 bases fit TRBD1. The germline gives CDR1 SGHAT, CDR2 FQNNGV. The ends lost 7 bases at V and 6 bases at J; junction bases unmatched: 11. The CDR3 has 15 amino acids. CDR3 sequence (DNA): TGTGCCAGCAATCCGGGACAGGGGATTTTTGATGGCTACACCTTC. Residues: CASNPGQGIFDGYTF.

This clonotype was observed a few times. The chain combines TRBV6-1 with TRBJ2-7, with 8 bases identical to TRBD1. CDR3 length equals 13 residues. The V and J ends lost 8 bases and 7 bases, in that order; junction bases with no gene match: 10. The germline CDR1 and CDR2 sequences are MNHNS and SASEGT. CDR3 sequence reads: CASRGRGRREQYF. CDR3 in DNA: TGTGCCAGCCGTGGCAGGGGGCGGAGAGAGCAGTACTTC.

The genes are TRBV20-1 and TRBJ1-2; 9 bases line up with TRBD1. Germline CDR1 DFQATT, CDR2 SNEGSKA (reference sequence). This CDR3 spans 12 amino acids. V shed 4 bases and J 8 bases; nucleotides not matched to a gene: 5. CDR3 DNA: TGCAGTGCTACGGGACAGGGACTCGGCTACACCTTC. Translating gives CSATGQGLGYTF.

The rearrangement joins TRBV5-6 to TRBJ1-4; D gene uncertain. The CDR3 is 15 residues long. CDR1 is SGHDT and CDR2 is YYEEEE in the germline V gene. V shed 6 bases and J shed 4 bases, with 16 bases lying between them. The CDR3, as DNA: TGTGCCAGCATGGGGAGTCCGCTTAATAATGAAAAACTGTTTTTT. This gives the protein CASMGSPLNNEKLFF.

The chain is built from TRBV15 and TRBJ2-6; perhaps TRBD1 as D (6 bases). CDR3 length: 17 amino acids. Germline V gives CDR1 LNHNV, CDR2 YYDKDF (reference sequence). V lost 0 bases to trimming and J lost 3 bases, with 12 bases between them. This CDR3 reads CATSREQGLRGANVLTF. The CDR3 nucleotides are TGTGCCACCAGCAGAGAACAGGGTCTTCGTGGGGCCAACGTCCTGACTTTC.

This clonotype occurred many times. V is TRBV7-9 and J is TRBJ2-1; tentatively, D is TRBD2 (5 bases). Trimming pared 7 bases from V and 4 bases from J, leaving 14 bases between. This CDR3 spans 14 amino acids. CDR1 is SEHNR, CDR2 FQNEAQ, per germline (reference sequence). Here the CDR3 reads CASIQWGDYNEQFF. As DNA, the CDR3 is TGTGCCAGCATCCAGTGGGGAGATTACAATGAGCAGTTCTTC.

Ten or more counts support this clonotype. The chain links TRBV6-1 to TRBJ1-6; 9 bases are a match to TRBD1. Germline-derived CDR1 and CDR2 are MNHNS and SASEGT. CDR3 length: 14 amino acids. Trimming at V came to 9 bases and at J to 3 bases, leaving 3 bases not matched to a gene. The CDR3 loop reads CASWTGDYNSPLHF. Written as DNA, the CDR3 is TGTGCCAGTTGGACAGGGGACTATAATTCACCCCTCCACTTT.

This clonotype was counted at least ten times. This chain joins TRBV5-1 and TRBJ2-7, with TRBD1 matching 8 bases. The germline gives CDR1 SGHRS, CDR2 YFSETQ. The CDR3 has 16 amino acids. V lost 2 bases to trimming and J lost 2 bases; unmatched junction nucleotides: 9. Written as DNA, the CDR3 is TGCGCCAGCAGCTTCCCTCGGACAGGGAATCCCTACGAGCAGTACTTC. Protein sequence: CASSFPRTGNPYEQYF.

This clonotype was recorded many times. V and J are TRBV12-3 or TRBV12-4 and TRBJ2-7; no clear D. V was clipped by 6 bases and J by 4 bases, with 10 bases between them. The CDR3 is 12 amino acids. The CDR3 sequence is CASSPMGYEQYF. CDR3 in DNA: TGTGCCAGCAGCCCCATGGGGTACGAGCAGTACTTC.